This T cell receptor (beta chain) originates from a study of beta chain features in type 1 diabetes. cDNA synthesis used the whole RNA isolate, giving expressed TCRB sequences. The assay was immunoSEQ multiplex PCR, and TCRdb's table has in-frame clones only and misses some. Of about 450,000 clones in the sample, about an eighth were seen once. This CDR3 is 15 amino acids long. After removal of 5 bases from V and 4 bases from J, the junction contained 7 bases not matched to a gene. In germline, CDR1 is MDHEN, CDR2 SYDVKM. The clonotype was recovered from a woman aged 18-30 years in good health. The chain is built from TRBV28 and TRBJ2-5; the match to TRBD1 covers 10 bases. Specimen: naive CD4+ T cells from blood. The CDR3 loop reads CASSNTGTGAETQYF. As DNA, the CDR3 is TGTGCCAGCAGTAACACCGGGACAGGGGCAGAGACCCAGTACTTC.